This T cell receptor (beta chain) was profiled in a study of molecular identifiers for immune sequencing clone quantification. Study outcomes and limitations: Clones above 20 RNA copies held over 98% of effector molecules, under 1% in naive cells.

Remarks on this clonotype: Its antigen is still unknown.

The CDR3 covers 16 residues. V lost 6 bases to trimming and J lost 0 bases, with 16 bases between them. Bulk libraries came from a prior protocol with listed TCR primers. Via MiXCR, TCRdb re-called the PCR reads, giving one row per CDR3 protein. The repertoire includes around 480,000 distinct CDR3 sequences, about a quarter of them detected once, and approximately 0.76% sits in the top ten. This TCR was recovered from a human donor in good health. Some libraries in this study had Jurkat cell RNA spiked in. V and J are TRBV12-3 or TRBV12-4 and TRBJ2-3; no definite D call. The material sequenced was naive CD8+ T cells from blood, with Jurkat cell RNA spiked in. Subset meaning: FACS-sorted CD8+CD4-CCR7+CD45RA+ naive T cells. Written as DNA, the CDR3 is TGTGCCAGCAGCTCCCCTTTTGTGGGAAGCACAGATACGCAGTATTTT. This codes for CASSSPFVGSTDTQYF.